These 27 T cell receptor beta chains share one sample of origin, sequenced in a study of blood T cell repertoires in COVID-19 (dated by TCRdb to about 2020). The library was obtained by the immunoSEQ multiplex PCR assay. Here the immuneACCESS table is served through TCRdb, limited to in-frame sequences with V and J called. Missing clones are a known gap in these copies; in checked studies unresolved V genes cover under half, and the rest lacks a known reason. In this sample the table shows 120,000 or so clones, around 80% of which occur a single time. The biggest ten clones account for 17% of the sample. Sequences were obtained from peripheral blood. Receptors were obtained from a man aged 30 to 45 with COVID-19, enrolled during active disease.

This clone was detected a few times. V is TRBV6-2 or TRBV6-3 and J is TRBJ2-3, with D uncertain. Germline lookup yields CDR1 MNHEY and CDR2 SVGEGT. Trimming shortened V by 2 bases and J by 1 base, and 7 bases separated the two germline ends. The CDR3 covers 14 residues. CDR3 sequence reads: CASSYGQGTDTQYF. CDR3 bases: TGTGCCAGCAGTTACGGGCAGGGCACAGATACGCAGTATTTT.

The chain links TRBV4-1 to TRBJ2-7, with 9 bases fitting TRBD1. The V segment lost 0 bases and the J segment 1 base; nucleotides outside the gene matches: 10. From germline, CDR1 is MGHRA and CDR2 YSYEKL. CDR3 length: 18 amino acids. The chain's CDR3 is CASSQEGTGRVSSYEQYF. Here the CDR3 DNA reads TGCGCCAGCAGCCAAGAGGGGACAGGGCGAGTGAGTTCCTACGAGCAGTACTTC.

This clone is a singleton in its sample. CDR3 amino acids: CASSLPVGDEQFF. The CDR3 bases are TGTGCCAGCAGCTTACCGGTAGGGGATGAGCAGTTCTTC. V usage is TRBV11-2 and J usage is TRBJ2-1; D might be TRBD1 (5 bases). Germline V gene data show CDR1 as SGHAT and CDR2 as FQNNGV. This CDR3 is built from 13 residues. V lost 2 bases and J lost 8, with 10 bases in between.

The chain uses TRBV1 and TRBJ1-5; whether TRBD1, the table's D call, matches the DNA was not checked. TRBV1 is deemed a pseudogene. The CDR3 is made up of 16 amino acids. The CDR3 coding sequence is TGCACCAGCAGCCACCCGGACAGGGGGCCCGATCAGCCCCAGCATTTT. Amino acid sequence: CTSSHPDRGPDQPQHF.

The genes are TRBV7-3 and TRBJ2-6; a possible D gene is TRBD1 (5 bases). Trimming left V 2 bases short and J 3 bases short, with 11 bases between. Germline lookup yields CDR1 SGHTA and CDR2 FQGTGA. The CDR3 has 16 amino acids. CDR3 protein: CASSLFQGSGANVLTF. The DNA for the CDR3 is TGTGCCAGCAGCTTATTTCAGGGAAGTGGGGCCAACGTCCTGACTTTC.

This clone turned up a few times. The chain combines TRBV6-5 with TRBJ1-5; D perhaps matches TRBD1 (5 bases). V dropped 7 bases and J dropped 6 bases, with 16 bases sitting between them. This CDR3 is 14 amino acids long. Germline V gene sequence: CDR1 MNHEY, CDR2 SVGAGI. The CDR3 DNA reads as TGTGCCAGCACCCCCTGGGGGGGAACTCAGCCCCAGCATTTT. This gives the protein CASTPWGGTQPQHF.

This clone has more than one count but fewer than ten. The genes are TRBV25-1 and TRBJ2-7; D is uncertain. The CDR3 contains 13 residues. The germline CDR1 and CDR2 sequences are MGHDK and SYGVNS. Trimming took 2 bases from V and 3 from J, leaving 8 bases between them. In DNA form, the CDR3 reads TGTGCCAGCAGTGAAAACAGCCTCTACGAGCAGTACTTC. It encodes CASSENSLYEQYF.

The chain employs TRBV18 and TRBJ2-1; 9 nucleotides align to TRBD2. The CDR3 is 18 residues long. V trimming: 4 bases; J trimming: 0 bases; junction bases outside the gene matches: 10. Germline loops: CDR1 KGHSH, CDR2 LQKENI. The CDR3 bases are TGTGCCAGCTCACTCACTTCCTCTAGCGGGGTCTCCTACAATGAGCAGTTCTTC. Translating gives CASSLTSSSGVSYNEQFF.

V gene TRBV4-1 combines with J gene TRBJ1-1; tentatively, D is TRBD1 (5 bases). V was trimmed by 4 bases and J by 0 bases, leaving 15 bases between them. This CDR3 is built from 16 residues. CDR1 is MGHRA, CDR2 YSYEKL, per germline. CDR3 residues: CASSPQGLGMNTEAFF. The DNA for the CDR3 is TGCGCCAGCAGCCCGCAGGGTCTGGGTATGAACACTGAAGCTTTCTTT.

This clone occurred once. The chain couples TRBV14 to TRBJ2-3; 12 bases are shared with TRBD2. Germline V lookup: CDR1 SGHDN, CDR2 FVKESK. Trimming took 4 bases from V and 6 from J; bases not matched to a gene: 8. There are 16 residues in the CDR3. CDR3 protein: CASSRDRTSGADTQYF. Here the CDR3 DNA reads TGTGCCAGCAGCCGCGATCGGACTAGCGGGGCTGATACGCAGTATTTT.

The rearrangement joins TRBV5-6 to TRBJ2-7; unclear D gene. Germline V gene data show CDR1 as SGHDT and CDR2 as YYEEEE. Trimming removed 4 bases at V and 7 bases at J, with 9 bases between. The CDR3 consists of 11 residues. The DNA for the CDR3 is TGTGCCAGCAGCCGGTGGGCGGAGCAGTACTTC. Its protein product is CASSRWAEQYF.

The J gene is TRBJ2-2, the V gene TRBV9; 7 positions agree with TRBD1. The CDR3 has 15 residues. V trimming: 3 bases; J trimming: 0 bases; junction bases outside the gene matches: 2. The germline gives CDR1 SGDLS, CDR2 YYNGEE. CDR3 DNA sequence: TGTGCCAGCAGCGAGCAGGGGGCGAACACCGGGGAGCTGTTTTTT. It translates to CASSEQGANTGELFF.

The chain has TRBV19 and TRBJ1-2; 11 bases agree with TRBD1. The ends lost 5 bases at V and 4 bases at J; junction bases unmatched: 6. The CDR3 is 15 amino acids. Germline lookup yields CDR1 LNHDA and CDR2 SQIVND (reference sequence). The CDR3: CASSVAGTGGYGYTF. The CDR3, as DNA: TGTGCCAGTAGTGTAGCGGGGACAGGGGGCTATGGCTACACCTTC.

This chain uses TRBV19 with TRBJ2-1, with 9 positions matching TRBD1. Germline-derived CDR1 and CDR2 are LNHDA and SQIVND (reference sequence). The ends lost 4 bases at V and 9 bases at J; junction bases unmatched: 4. The CDR3 sequence is 13 residues long. CDR3 sequence reads: CASSTQGQGEQFF. CDR3 in DNA: TGTGCCAGTAGTACACAGGGACAGGGTGAGCAGTTCTTC.

CDR3 DNA: TGTGCCAGCAGCCAAGATCTATCTAGGCAGGGCGGGGAGCTGTTTTTT. It specifies CASSQDLSRQGGELFF. The rearrangement links TRBV4-2 to TRBJ2-2; D might be TRBD1 (5 bases). This CDR3 spans 16 amino acids. Germline-derived CDR1 and CDR2 are LGHNA and YNFKEQ. The ends were cut back, 0 bases at V and 7 bases at J, with 15 bases in the middle.

V and J are TRBV28 and TRBJ2-7; D unresolved. CDR1 is MDHEN, CDR2 SYDVKM, per germline. CDR3 length: 13 amino acids. Deletions cut 5 bases from V and 1 base from J, with 9 bases between. Written as DNA, the CDR3 is TGTGCCAGCAGTCCCTATACGTCCTACGAGCAGTACTTC. Its translation is CASSPYTSYEQYF.

The V gene is TRBV5-1, the J gene TRBJ1-1; D is possibly TRBD1 (6 bases). The CDR3 sequence is 15 residues long. In germline, CDR1 is SGHRS, CDR2 YFSETQ. Trimming removed 4 bases from V and 4 bases from J, with 17 bases in between. CDR3: CASSDIRTAPTEAFF. The CDR3 coding sequence is TGCGCCAGCAGCGACATTAGGACAGCCCCCACTGAAGCTTTCTTT.

The rearrangement uses TRBV10-3 and TRBJ1-4; 10 bases map to TRBD1. J gave up 8 bases and V 6 bases, and 6 bases lay outside the gene matches. Germline values: CDR1 ENHRY, CDR2 SYGVKD. This CDR3 contains 14 residues. CDR3 in DNA: TGTGCCATCAGGGAGACAGGGGGCGACGAAAAACTGTTTTTT. It translates to CAIRETGGDEKLFF.

The chain links TRBV3-1 (or the pseudogene TRBV3-2) to TRBJ2-1, with TRBD1 as a possible D gene (5 bases). Trimming cost V 0 bases and J 5 bases, with 11 bases left between them. The CDR3 consists of 15 residues. Per germline, CDR1 LGHDT and CDR2 YNNKEL (reference sequence). CDR3 amino acids: CASSQDVGAHNEQFF. DNA for the CDR3: TGTGCCAGCAGCCAAGATGTAGGGGCCCACAATGAGCAGTTCTTC.

In nucleotides, the CDR3 is TGCGCCAGCAGCCACCCGACAGGGGCGGTCACTGAAGCTTTCTTT. Its translation is CASSHPTGAVTEAFF. The chain joins TRBV10-2 to TRBJ1-1, with 8 bases aligning to TRBD1. V shed 6 bases, J shed 4 bases, and the junction held 10 bases outside the gene matches. The CDR3 runs 15 residues. Germline values: CDR1 WSHSY, CDR2 SAAADI.

The genes are TRBV30 and TRBJ2-7; TRBD2 might be the D (5 bases). Germline-derived CDR1 and CDR2 are GTSNPN and SVGIG (reference sequence). V was shortened by 7 bases and J by 3 bases, with 16 bases between the two germline ends. CDR3 size: 13 residues. CDR3 amino acids: CASLSLADYEQYF. The CDR3 bases are TGTGCCTCCCTGTCCCTAGCTGACTACGAGCAGTACTTC.

The V and J genes are TRBV5-6 and TRBJ2-3, with 7 bases that match TRBD2. Germline CDR1 and CDR2: SGHDT and YYEEEE. The length of the CDR3 is 16 residues. V lost 0 bases to trimming and J lost 2 bases; unmatched junction nucleotides: 6. In DNA, the CDR3 is TGTGCCAGCAGCTTGGGGGCTAGCGGTCCCACAGATACGCAGTATTTT. Translated, it gives CASSLGASGPTDTQYF.

The genes are TRBV14 and TRBJ1-2; the match to TRBD1 covers 8 bases. The germline V gene has CDR1 SGHDN and CDR2 FVKESK. After removal of 4 bases from V and 8 bases from J, the junction contained 6 bases not matched to a gene. The CDR3 has 13 residues. DNA of the CDR3: TGTGCCAGCAGCCGACGGACAGGGCAGGGCTACACCTTC. Its protein product is CASSRRTGQGYTF.

This chain connects TRBV9 to TRBJ2-3; 7 positions match TRBD2. V was pared by 0 bases and J by 1 base, with 5 bases of the junction left unmatched. CDR3 length equals 16 residues. Germline CDR1 and CDR2: SGDLS and YYNGEE. The CDR3 DNA reads as TGTGCCAGCAGCGTAGGGAGCGGGGCCGGCACAGATACGCAGTATTTT. Residues: CASSVGSGAGTDTQYF.

This clone was seen once. The chain couples TRBV28 to TRBJ1-1; D may be TRBD1 (6 bases). The germline CDR1 and CDR2 sequences are MDHEN and SYDVKM. This CDR3 region has 13 residues. V lost 7 bases and J 4 bases, leaving 13 bases between the germline ends. CDR3 coding DNA: TGTGCCAGCAAATGGACAGAGGCCACTGAAGCTTTCTTT. Amino acids: CASKWTEATEAFF.

The CDR3 region is CASSLGTSGSHEQYF. CDR3 bases: TGCGCCAGCAGCTTGGGGACTAGCGGGAGCCACGAGCAGTACTTC. This chain uses TRBV5-1 with TRBJ2-7, with 13 positions matching TRBD2. The V and J ends lost 0 bases and 5 bases, in that order; junction bases with no gene match: 2. This CDR3 comprises 15 residues. Germline CDR1 reads SGHRS; CDR2 reads YFSETQ.

The V call is TRBV28, the J call TRBJ2-1, with 9 bases lining up with TRBD1. Trimming cost V 4 bases and J 6 bases; bases outside gene matches: 13. Germline lookup yields CDR1 MDHEN and CDR2 SYDVKM. The CDR3 loop spans 17 amino acids. The CDR3 loop reads CASSSAFGTGWGNEQFF. The CDR3 region has the DNA TGTGCCAGCAGTTCTGCGTTTGGGACAGGGTGGGGCAATGAGCAGTTCTTC.